What follows is one T cell receptor beta chain and its context. Antigen unknown. The ViraFEST assay expanded antigen-specific CD4+ T cells with viral peptide pools before sequencing. Between days 9 and 11 of culture, CD4+ T cells were separated out. No vaccinee had earlier SARS-CoV-2 infection, and nucleocapsid antibodies were negative. PBMC were cultured at around 1.9 million per well with approximately 9 IU/ml IL-2 and about 9.4 ug/ml peptides. These data belong to a study of vaccination effects on CD4 cells after COVID-19. Study summary: Participants were given two doses of BNT162b2 or mRNA-1273 vaccine.

Repertoires were generated with immunoSEQ multiplex PCR, while TCRdb's copy carries only in-frame clones and drops some. Of tens of thousands of clones in the sample, around 79% were seen once. J lost 5 bases, V lost 0 bases, and 5 bases had no gene match. Germline V gene lookup returns CDR1 MNHEY and CDR2 SVGAGI. There are 15 residues in the CDR3. Specimen: CD4+ T cells from PBMCs cultured with HCoV-NL63 spike peptides, collected before COVID-19 vaccination. This chain links TRBV6-5 with TRBJ2-5; TRBD1 matches 8 bases. This receptor was taken from a human donor who received a COVID-19 vaccine. The CDR3 nucleotides are TGTGCCAGCAGTTACTCGAGGAACAGGGGGGAGACCCAGTACTTC. Its translation is CASSYSRNRGETQYF.